The present TCR beta chain was sequenced within a study of vaccination effects on CD4 cells after COVID-19. Study background: Antigen-specific CD4+ T cells were expanded with viral peptide pools in the ViraFEST assay before sequencing.

The germline CDR1 and CDR2 sequences are GTSNPN and SVGIG (reference sequence). V gave up 1 base and J gave up 6 bases; unmatched junction bases: 8. This CDR3 is 14 amino acids long. Subsequent to a culture period of about ten days, CD4+ T cells were isolated. The vaccine recipients had no prior SARS-CoV-2 infection, with negative nucleocapsid antibodies. Clones were read by immunoSEQ multiplex PCR, and TCRdb kept only the in-frame ones, dropping some. The table records around 26,000 clones, about 73% of them present only once. Worth noting for this clone: Its antigen remains unknown.

The sequences come from CD4+ T cells from PBMCs cultured without peptide, collected before COVID-19 vaccination. This receptor was taken from a human donor who received a COVID-19 vaccine. This sequence joins TRBV30 and TRBJ2-7, with TRBD2 matching over 8 bases. The CDR3 protein is CAWSASHGGGEQYF. The CDR3 DNA follows: TGTGCCTGGAGTGCTTCGCACGGGGGGGGCGAGCAGTACTTC.